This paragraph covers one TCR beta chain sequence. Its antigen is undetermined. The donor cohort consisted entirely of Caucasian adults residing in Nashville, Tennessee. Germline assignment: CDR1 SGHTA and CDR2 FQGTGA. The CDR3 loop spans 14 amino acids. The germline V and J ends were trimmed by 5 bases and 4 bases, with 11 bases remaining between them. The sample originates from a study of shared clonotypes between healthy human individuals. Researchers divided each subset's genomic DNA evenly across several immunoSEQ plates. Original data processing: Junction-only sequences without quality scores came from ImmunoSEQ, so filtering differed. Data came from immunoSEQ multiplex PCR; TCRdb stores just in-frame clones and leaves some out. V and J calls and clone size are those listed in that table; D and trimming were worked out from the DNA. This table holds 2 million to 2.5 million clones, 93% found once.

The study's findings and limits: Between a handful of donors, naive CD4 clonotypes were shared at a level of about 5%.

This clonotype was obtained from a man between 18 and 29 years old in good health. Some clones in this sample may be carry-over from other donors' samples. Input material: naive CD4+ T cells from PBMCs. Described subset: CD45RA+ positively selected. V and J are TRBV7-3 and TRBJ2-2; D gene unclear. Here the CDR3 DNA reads TGTGCCAGCAGCCCGGGTTCCGCCACCGGGGAGCTGTTTTTT. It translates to CASSPGSATGELFF.